Listed here are 18 T cell receptor beta chains from one sample, sequenced in a study of cytomegalovirus exposure and HLA in healthy donors. Generated by immunoSEQ multiplex PCR, the TCRdb table keeps only in-frame clones and is missing some. The data contain 150,000 to 250,000 clones, approximately 82% of them seen just once; the ten biggest clones take up 13%. The sequencing input was PBMCs. The receptors originated from a woman in her 30s in good health and CMV-seropositive.

The chain links TRBV5-1 to TRBJ1-2, with a tentative D call TRBD1 (5 bases). Germline loops: CDR1 SGHRS, CDR2 YFSETQ. CDR3 length equals 15 residues. With 7 bases removed from V and 0 bases from J, the gap between germline ends came to 16 bases. CDR3 sequence: CASGPRQTTNYGYTF. The CDR3 DNA follows: TGCGCCAGCGGGCCTCGACAGACCACTAACTATGGCTACACCTTC.

This clone was observed a single time. The J gene is TRBJ2-5, the V gene TRBV9, with TRBD2 identical over 15 bases. V was clipped by 0 bases and J by 5 bases; unmatched bases: 2. Germline V CDR1 and CDR2: SGDLS, YYNGEE. The length of the CDR3 is 16 residues. CDR3 region: CASSVEGTSGRETQYF. CDR3 in DNA: TGTGCCAGCAGCGTAGAAGGGACTAGCGGGAGGGAGACCCAGTACTTC. Variable domain in full (rest from reference TRBV9 and TRBJ2-5): DSGVTQTPKHLITATGQRVTLRCSPRSGDLSVYWYQQSLDQGLQFLIQYYNGEERAKGNILERFSAQQFPDLHSELNLSSLELGDSALYFCASSVEGTSGRETQYFGPGTRLLVL.

The gene calls are TRBV6-1 and TRBJ1-3; perhaps TRBD1 as D (6 bases). The ends were cut back, 6 bases at V and 2 bases at J, with 11 bases in the middle. CDR1 is MNHNS and CDR2 is SASEGT in the germline V gene. CDR3 length: 14 residues. In DNA form, the CDR3 reads TGTGCCAGCAGCTTAAGGGGGACTGGAAACACCATATATTTT. It translates to CASSLRGTGNTIYF.

V is TRBV5-6 and J is TRBJ2-6; the D is unclear. V shed 2 bases and J shed 4 bases, with 16 bases lying between them. CDR1 and CDR2 from the germline V gene are SGHDT and YYEEEE. The CDR3 extends over 17 amino acids. The CDR3: CASSFFLGVSGANVLTF. The CDR3 coding sequence is TGTGCCAGCAGCTTTTTCCTTGGAGTCTCGGGGGCCAACGTCCTGACTTTC. The whole variable domain, remainder taken from reference TRBV5-6 and TRBJ2-6, is DAGVTQSPTHLIKTRGQQVTLRCSPKSGHDTVSWYQQALGQGPQFIFQYYEEEERQRGNFPDRFSGHQFPNYSSELNVNALLLGDSALYLCASSFFLGVSGANVLTFGAGSRLTVL.

The chain has TRBV11-2 and TRBJ2-1; 7 nucleotides align to TRBD2. Germline V gene lookup returns CDR1 SGHAT and CDR2 FQNNGV. The CDR3 has 14 amino acids. J gave up 7 bases and V 1 base, and 4 bases lay outside the gene matches. The CDR3 sequence: CASSLGASGNEQFF. CDR3 in DNA: TGTGCCAGCAGCTTAGGGGCTAGCGGAAATGAGCAGTTCTTC.

Concerning this clone itself: The junction departs from the called germline gene at one end, perhaps through a read error. The chain recombines TRBV7-2 with TRBJ2-7; 13 nucleotides agree with TRBD2. Germline V lookup: CDR1 SGHTA, CDR2 FQGNSA. CDR3 length equals 13 residues. Here the CDR3 DNA reads TGTGCCAGCAGCTTTGGACTAGCGGGAGAGGGTTCCTTC. This gives the protein CASSFGLAGEGSF.

V is TRBV23-1 and J is TRBJ2-5, with no clear D. TRBV23-1 is annotated as an ORF whose role is uncertain. The ends were cut back, 8 bases at V and 5 bases at J, with 15 bases in the middle. The CDR3 runs to 13 residues. The CDR3 DNA sequence: TGCGCCAGCCGGCTTAGCTCCCGGGAGACCCAGTACTTC. This codes for CASRLSSRETQYF.

The genes are TRBV6-5 and TRBJ1-4; D might be TRBD1 (5 bases). Germline V gene data show CDR1 as MNHEY and CDR2 as SVGAGI. Trimming took off 8 bases at V and 1 base at J, with 14 bases between the two ends. This CDR3 contains 15 residues. The CDR3 DNA is TGTGCCAGCCGTCAGGGCTTGCTAACTAATGAAAAACTGTTTTTT. This gives the protein CASRQGLLTNEKLFF.

This clone was detected only a few times. CDR3 protein: CAWSVLGRGANVLTF. The CDR3 DNA reads TGTGCCTGGAGTGTACTGGGGCGCGGGGCCAACGTCCTGACTTTC. The V call is TRBV30, the J call TRBJ2-6, with D possibly TRBD1 on 5 matching bases. V was cut by 0 bases and J by 4 bases, with 10 bases left in between. The CDR3 contains 15 residues. Germline V gives CDR1 GTSNPN, CDR2 SVGIG (reference sequence).

J is TRBJ2-3 and V is TRBV6-1; 11 bases fit TRBD2. This CDR3 comprises 16 residues. Unmatched junction bases numbered 7, after V lost 4 bases and J lost 4 bases. The V gene's germline CDR1 is MNHNS and CDR2 SASEGT. The CDR3 spells CASSVALAGGADTQYF. The CDR3, as DNA: TGTGCCAGCAGTGTCGCGCTAGCGGGAGGAGCAGATACGCAGTATTTT.

For the CDR3, the DNA is TGCAGCGTTGACCTTGCGTACGGCACAGATACGCAGTATTTT. It encodes CSVDLAYGTDTQYF. The chain links TRBV29-1 to TRBJ2-3; no reliable D call. The CDR3 runs to 14 residues. Trimming cost V 3 bases and J 1 base, with 11 bases left between them. In germline, CDR1 is SQVTM, CDR2 ANQGSEA.

The rearrangement links TRBV29-1 to TRBJ1-1, with D tentatively TRBD1 (5 bases). V gave up 7 bases and J gave up 0 bases, with 12 bases separating them. The length of the CDR3 is 13 residues. From germline, CDR1 is SQVTM and CDR2 ANQGSEA. The CDR3 sequence is CSARQTLNTEAFF. The CDR3 DNA sequence: TGCAGCGCTCGACAGACATTGAACACTGAAGCTTTCTTT. Looking up the rest from reference TRBV29-1 and TRBJ1-1 gives the full variable domain: SAVISQKPSRDICQRGTSLTIQCQVDSQVTMMFWYRQQPGQSLTLIATANQGSEATYESGFVIDKFPISRPNLTFSTLTVSNMSPEDSSIYLCSARQTLNTEAFFGQGTRLTVV.

The chain recombines TRBV7-9 with TRBJ2-7; 7 positions agree with TRBD2. This CDR3 has 15 amino acids. From germline, CDR1 is SEHNR and CDR2 FQNEAQ (reference sequence). Losses at the gene ends were 6 bases for V and 2 bases for J; bases not matched to a gene: 10. The CDR3 DNA sequence: TGTGCCAGCAGTCCGCTCGGGGGGTCAGCCTACGAGCAGTACTTC. Its translation: CASSPLGGSAYEQYF.

In DNA form, the CDR3 reads TGTGCCAGCAGCGTGGGGCTAGCGGAAGGGTACAATGAGCAGTTCTTC. This encodes CASSVGLAEGYNEQFF. The V and J genes are TRBV9 and TRBJ2-1, with 7 positions matching TRBD2. With 2 bases clipped from V and 4 bases from J, the junction kept 9 bases outside the gene matches. The CDR3 has 16 amino acids. Germline CDR1 reads SGDLS; CDR2 reads YYNGEE.

This clone appeared a few times. This chain uses TRBV7-9 with TRBJ2-2, with D perhaps TRBD1 (6 bases). With 5 bases removed from V and 3 bases from J, the gap between germline ends came to 16 bases. Germline V CDR1 and CDR2: SEHNR, FQNEAQ (reference sequence). The CDR3 loop spans 16 amino acids. The DNA for the CDR3 is TGTGCCAGCAGCCAAATTTGGGACACTTACACCGGGGAGCTGTTTTTT. The encoded protein is CASSQIWDTYTGELFF.

This clone was observed a single time. This chain links TRBV5-1 with TRBJ2-7; 7 nucleotides match TRBD1. V trimming: 4 bases; J trimming: 0 bases; junction bases outside the gene matches: 4. This CDR3 is 14 amino acids long. Germline CDR1 reads SGHRS; CDR2 reads YFSETQ. The CDR3 loop is CASSVSGGSYEQYF. The CDR3, as DNA: TGCGCCAGCAGCGTATCAGGGGGCTCCTACGAGCAGTACTTC.

The genes are TRBV27 and TRBJ2-2; the D gene is possibly TRBD2 (5 bases). The CDR3 is 15 residues long. Germline V gene data show CDR1 as MNHEY and CDR2 as SMNVEV (reference sequence). V was pared by 1 base and J by 3 bases, with 9 bases between. The CDR3 DNA follows: TGTGCCAGCAGTTTATTGGCTAGCTACACCGGGGAGCTGTTTTTT. It encodes CASSLLASYTGELFF.

CDR3 in amino acids: CATSSDRGSNQPQHF. CDR3 DNA: TGTGCCACCAGCAGTGACAGGGGTAGCAATCAGCCCCAGCATTTT. The genes are TRBV15 and TRBJ1-5; 8 nucleotides match TRBD1. The germline V gene encodes CDR1 LNHNV and CDR2 YYDKDF (reference sequence). V lost 3 bases, J lost 0 bases, and 1 base stayed unmatched. The CDR3 is made up of 15 amino acids.